Below are 11 T cell receptor beta chains sequenced from a single sample in a study of blood T cell repertoires in COVID-19. The protocol was immunoSEQ multiplex PCR, while the TCRdb copy is restricted to in-frame clones and leaves out a portion. The profile covers about 58,000 clones, with approximately 90% appearing a single time and roughly an eighth taken by the ten largest. Sequenced input: peripheral blood. These receptors were collected from a woman between 55 and 75 years old with active COVID-19.

The gene calls are TRBV6-5 and TRBJ2-1, with 8 positions matching TRBD2. The junction had 6 bases not matched to a gene; V was cut back by 6 bases and J by 2 bases. The CDR3 totals 15 residues. In germline, CDR1 is MNHEY, CDR2 SVGAGI. CDR3 in amino acids: CASSSSGGPYNEQFF. CDR3 DNA: TGTGCCAGCAGCTCCAGCGGGGGCCCCTACAATGAGCAGTTCTTC.

This chain uses TRBV10-3 with TRBJ2-1, with D tentatively TRBD1 (6 bases). This CDR3 is 15 amino acids long. CDR1 and CDR2 (germline): ENHRY, SYGVKD. V lost 5 bases to trimming and J lost 5 bases, with 16 bases between them. CDR3 coding DNA: TGTGCCATCAGTAGTAGGGACATTATACACAATGAGCAGTTCTTC. Encoded protein: CAISSRDIIHNEQFF.

V usage is TRBV19 and J usage is TRBJ2-2; D might be TRBD1 (5 bases). The CDR3 covers 15 residues. CDR1 is LNHDA, CDR2 SQIVND, per germline (reference sequence). Trimming took 1 base from V and 4 from J, leaving 10 bases between them. This chain's CDR3 is CASSIGGSGTGELFF. In nucleotides, the CDR3 is TGTGCCAGTAGTATAGGGGGCTCGGGCACCGGGGAGCTGTTTTTT.

The gene calls are TRBV12-3 or TRBV12-4 and TRBJ2-3; D gene ambiguous. This CDR3 has 11 residues. V was clipped by 3 bases and J by 9 bases, with 7 bases between them. The CDR3 bases are TGTGCCAGCAGTTTTGGCTCAACGCAGTATTTT. It specifies CASSFGSTQYF.

This chain uses TRBV7-2 with TRBJ2-7, with 8 bases identical to TRBD1. V was clipped by 5 bases and J by 5 bases; unmatched bases: 14. CDR1 is SGHTA and CDR2 is FQGNSA in the germline V gene. The CDR3 is 16 residues long. The CDR3 loop is CASSPYYGQGNHEQYF. The CDR3 bases are TGTGCCAGCAGCCCCTATTATGGACAGGGAAACCACGAGCAGTACTTC.

This rearrangement joins TRBV5-6 to TRBJ1-1, with no clear D. Trimming removed 0 bases from V and 9 bases from J, with 6 bases in between. CDR3 length: 11 amino acids. CDR1 and CDR2 from the germline V gene are SGHDT and YYEEEE. This CDR3 is CASSLGAKAFF. The CDR3 DNA follows: TGTGCCAGCAGCTTGGGGGCCAAAGCTTTCTTT. Combining the CDR3 with reference TRBV5-6 and TRBJ1-1 gives the whole variable domain DAGVTQSPTHLIKTRGQQVTLRCSPKSGHDTVSWYQQALGQGPQFIFQYYEEEERQRGNFPDRFSGHQFPNYSSELNVNALLLGDSALYLCASSLGAKAFFGQGTRLTVV.

V and J are TRBV2 and TRBJ2-3; 14 bases are shared with TRBD2. Trimming took 6 bases from V and 8 from J; bases not matched to a gene: 4. In germline, CDR1 is SNHLY, CDR2 FYNNEI. The CDR3 contains 14 residues. CDR3 in DNA: TGTGCCAGCAGGTCCGGGACTAGCGGGGGTACGCAGTATTTT. Protein product: CASRSGTSGGTQYF.

This chain links TRBV7-2 with TRBJ2-7; TRBD2 matches 12 bases. The germline gives CDR1 SGHTA, CDR2 FQGNSA. CDR3 length equals 15 residues. J was trimmed by 3 bases and V by 5 bases; bases with no gene match: 5. In nucleotides, the CDR3 is TGTGCCAGCAGCCAACTAGCGGGGGGTATCTACGAGCAGTACTTC. This encodes CASSQLAGGIYEQYF.

This chain joins TRBV5-1 and TRBJ2-3; TRBD2 is a possible D gene (7 bases). Trimming took off 6 bases at V and 6 bases at J, with 17 bases between the two ends. The CDR3 consists of 14 residues. Per the germline V gene, CDR1 is SGHRS and CDR2 is YFSETQ. CDR3 protein: CASKVGGPTDTQYF. As DNA, the CDR3 is TGCGCCAGCAAGGTGGGGGGGCCAACCGATACGCAGTATTTT.

The rearrangement links TRBV15 to TRBJ1-1, with D unresolved. Per germline, CDR1 LNHNV and CDR2 YYDKDF (reference sequence). This CDR3 comprises 15 residues. The V and J ends lost 1 base and 1 base respectively, with 10 bases between them. DNA of the CDR3: TGTGCCACCAGCAGAGTCGCTCGCGCGAACACTGAAGCTTTCTTT. This encodes CATSRVARANTEAFF.

The V call is TRBV12-1, the J call TRBJ2-3; TRBD2, as called in the table, went unchecked against the DNA. TRBV12-1 is designated a pseudogene. The CDR3 is 14 residues long. The CDR3 DNA reads TGTGCCAGCAGCCACCCGGGGGGTCCAGATACGCAGTATTTT. This gives the protein CASSHPGGPDTQYF.